This T cell receptor beta chain was identified during a study of blood T cell repertoires in COVID-19. Using immunoSEQ multiplex PCR, the repertoire was profiled, and TCRdb retains in-frame clones only, with some absent. The sample carries roughly 360,000 clones, 70% to 90% recorded once. CDR3 length: 13 amino acids. This TCR was recovered from a woman aged 25 to 39 with acute COVID-19. This rearrangement joins TRBV21-1 to TRBJ1-6. TRBV21-1 is described as a pseudogene. Sequencing was done on a sample of PBMCs or T cells enriched from blood (not recorded which). The CDR3 DNA reads as TGTGCCAGCAGCAGAGGGGGGGACTCACCCCTCCACTTT. It yields the protein CASSRGGDSPLHF.